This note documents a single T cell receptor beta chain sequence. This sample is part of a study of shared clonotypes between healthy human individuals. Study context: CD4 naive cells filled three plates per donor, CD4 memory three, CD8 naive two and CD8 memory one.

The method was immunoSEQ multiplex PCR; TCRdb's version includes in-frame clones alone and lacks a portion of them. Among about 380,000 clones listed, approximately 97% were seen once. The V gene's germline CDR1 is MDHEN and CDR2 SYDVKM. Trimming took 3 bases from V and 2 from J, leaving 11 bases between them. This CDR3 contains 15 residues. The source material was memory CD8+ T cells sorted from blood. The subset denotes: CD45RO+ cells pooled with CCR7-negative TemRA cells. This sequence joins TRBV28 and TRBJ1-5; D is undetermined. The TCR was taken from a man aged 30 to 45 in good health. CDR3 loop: CASSFLSGGNQPQHF. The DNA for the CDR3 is TGTGCCAGCAGTTTTCTCTCCGGGGGCAATCAGCCCCAGCATTTT.